These 17 T cell receptor beta chains came from one sample sequenced in a study of blood T cell repertoires in COVID-19. The repertoire was sequenced with immunoSEQ multiplex PCR; TCRdb's copy has only in-frame clones and lacks some. Among 200,000 or so clones listed, about 87% were seen once. Sequencing was done on a sample of PBMCs or T cells enriched from blood (not recorded which). The receptors were gathered from a woman aged 40 to 50 with acute COVID-19.

The chain couples TRBV12-5 to TRBJ1-1; possibly TRBD1 for D (5 bases). Germline V lookup: CDR1 LGHNT, CDR2 FRNRAP. This CDR3 comprises 14 residues. Trimming removed 5 bases at V and 4 bases at J, with 14 bases between. The CDR3 is CASGRWTISTEAFF. The CDR3 nucleotides are TGTGCTAGTGGTAGGTGGACAATCTCCACTGAAGCTTTCTTT.

The CDR3 sequence: CATSRGTLTGELFF. CDR3 coding DNA: TGTGCCACCTCAAGGGGGACGTTAACCGGGGAGCTGTTTTTT. The chain joins TRBV5-8 to TRBJ2-2; tentatively, D is TRBD1 (6 bases). The length of the CDR3 is 14 residues. Trimming shortened V by 9 bases and J by 5 bases, and 17 bases separated the two germline ends. Germline V lookup: CDR1 SGHTS, CDR2 YDEGEE. Full variable domain (rest looked up from reference TRBV5-8 and TRBJ2-2): EAGVTQSPTHLIKTRGQQATLRCSPISGHTSVYWYQQALGLGLQFLLWYDEGEERNRGNFPPRFSGRQFPNYSSELNVNALELEDSALYLCATSRGTLTGELFFGEGSRLTVL.

This chain joins TRBV19 and TRBJ2-1; a possible D gene is TRBD2 (5 bases). This CDR3 region has 14 residues. V lost 5 bases and J lost 8, with 16 bases in between. The V gene's germline CDR1 is LNHDA and CDR2 SQIVND (reference sequence). The CDR3 loop is CASSLGFGVDEQFF. The CDR3 nucleotides read TGTGCCAGTAGTCTCGGTTTCGGGGTCGATGAGCAGTTCTTC.

The V gene is TRBV30, the J gene TRBJ2-2; D is uncertain. With 4 bases removed from V and 4 bases from J, the gap between germline ends came to 4 bases. The CDR3 is made up of 11 amino acids. Germline CDR1 is GTSNPN and CDR2 is SVGIG (reference sequence). CDR3 DNA sequence: TGTGCCTGGACTCTCACCGGGGAGCTGTTTTTT. Translation: CAWTLTGELFF. Full variable domain (missing parts from reference TRBV30 and TRBJ2-2): SQTIHQWPATLVQPVGSPLSLECTVEGTSNPNLYWYRQAAGRGLQLLFYSVGIGQISSEVPQNLSASRPQDRQFILSSKKLLLSDSGFYLCAWTLTGELFFGEGSRLTVL.

The chain employs TRBV19 and TRBJ2-1; TRBD2 matches at 10 bases. Germline V gene data show CDR1 as LNHDA and CDR2 as SQIVND (reference sequence). CDR3 length: 17 amino acids. With V trimmed by 4 bases and J by 2 bases, 8 bases remained unmatched. CDR3 loop: CASSTLASGSTYNEQFF. The DNA for the CDR3 is TGTGCCAGTAGTACGTTGGCTAGCGGGAGTACCTACAATGAGCAGTTCTTC. Full variable domain (missing parts from reference TRBV19 and TRBJ2-1): DGGITQSPKYLFRKEGQNVTLSCEQNLNHDAMYWYRQDPGQGLRLIYYSQIVNDFQKGDIAEGYSVSREKKESFPLTVTSAQKNPTAFYLCASSTLASGSTYNEQFFGPGTRLTVL.

The genes are TRBV9 and TRBJ2-1; 12 nucleotides match TRBD2. V lost 0 bases, J lost 3 bases, and 4 bases stayed unmatched. The CDR3 has 17 amino acids. Germline CDR1 SGDLS, CDR2 YYNGEE. This CDR3 is CASSVATSGGLYNEQFF. As DNA, the CDR3 is TGTGCCAGCAGCGTAGCGACTAGCGGGGGCCTCTACAATGAGCAGTTCTTC.

This clone was counted a single time. The chain recombines TRBV9 with TRBJ2-1; the D is unclear. V was pared by 0 bases and J by 2 bases, with 9 bases between. The CDR3 spans 15 residues. From germline, CDR1 is SGDLS and CDR2 YYNGEE. CDR3 in amino acids: CASSVEWPPYNEQFF. The CDR3 DNA is TGTGCCAGCAGCGTAGAATGGCCGCCCTACAATGAGCAGTTCTTC.

This chain links TRBV5-1 with TRBJ2-3; 7 nucleotides align to TRBD1. The germline gives CDR1 SGHRS, CDR2 YFSETQ. This CDR3 is 16 amino acids long. With V trimmed by 4 bases and J by 8 bases, 16 bases remained unmatched. The CDR3 sequence is CASSNLLPVSGGTQYF. The DNA of the CDR3 is TGCGCCAGCAGCAACTTGCTCCCCGTGTCAGGGGGTACGCAGTATTTT.

The genes are TRBV30 and TRBJ1-1, with TRBD1 matching 7 bases. The germline V gene encodes CDR1 GTSNPN and CDR2 SVGIG (reference sequence). The CDR3 is 11 residues long. The chain's CDR3 is CAQGENTEAFF. The CDR3 DNA sequence: TGTGCTCAGGGGGAGAACACTGAAGCTTTCTTT.

The CDR3 DNA sequence: TGTGCCAGCAGCTTAACACTAGGATACGCAGAGACCCAGTACTTC. Translating it yields CASSLTLGYAETQYF. The chain joins TRBV7-2 to TRBJ2-5; weak D call: TRBD2 (5 bases). There are 15 residues in the CDR3. In germline, CDR1 is SGHTA, CDR2 FQGNSA. V was pared by 2 bases and J by 4 bases, with 14 bases between. The variable domain in full, with the rest retrieved from reference TRBV7-2 and TRBJ2-5, is GAGVSQSPSNKVTEKGKDVELRCDPISGHTALYWYRQSLGQGLEFLIYFQGNSAPDKSGLPSDRFSAERTGGSVSTLTIQRTQQEDSAVYLCASSLTLGYAETQYFGPGTRLLVL.

CDR3 residues: CASSPGGQTSGNTIYF. DNA of the CDR3: TGTGCCAGCAGCCCAGGGGGACAGACCTCTGGAAACACCATATATTTT. This chain connects TRBV3-1 (or the pseudogene TRBV3-2) to TRBJ1-3; TRBD1 matches at 7 bases. V was pared by 4 bases and J by 0 bases, with 6 bases of the junction left unmatched. CDR3 length: 16 amino acids. The germline V gene encodes CDR1 LGHDT and CDR2 YNNKEL (reference sequence).

The count of this clone is one. The rearrangement uses TRBV9 and TRBJ2-2, with 10 bases aligning to TRBD2. Germline CDR1 SGDLS, CDR2 YYNGEE. The CDR3 covers 18 residues. The junction had 11 bases not matched to a gene; V was cut back by 3 bases and J by 3 bases. CDR3 coding DNA: TGTGCCAGCAGCGGAGGCCCTAAGCGGGGGGGCCACACCGGGGAGCTGTTTTTT. Translation: CASSGGPKRGGHTGELFF.

The gene calls are TRBV11-3 and TRBJ2-1, with 8 bases lining up with TRBD2. CDR1 and CDR2 from the germline V gene are SGHNT and YENEEA. Trimming removed 3 bases from V and 5 bases from J; junction bases left unmatched: 6. The CDR3 contains 15 residues. CDR3 DNA sequence: TGTGCCAGCAGCTTTCCACGCGGGGGGAACAATGAGCAGTTCTTC. This gives the protein CASSFPRGGNNEQFF.

This chain joins TRBV7-2 and TRBJ1-1; D might be TRBD1 (5 bases). Germline CDR1 SGHTA, CDR2 FQGNSA. CDR3 length: 13 amino acids. V lost 8 bases and J 1 base, leaving 11 bases between the germline ends. The CDR3 loop reads CASRLTGNTEAFF. In DNA, the CDR3 is TGTGCCAGCCGACTTACAGGGAACACTGAAGCTTTCTTT.

The CDR3 sequence is CSVGLDRLTYEQYV. The CDR3 DNA follows: TGCAGCGTTGGGTTGGACAGACTGACCTACGAGCAGTACGTC. V is TRBV29-1 and J is TRBJ2-7; TRBD1 is a possible D gene (6 bases). The V gene's germline CDR1 is SQVTM and CDR2 ANQGSEA. CDR3 length equals 14 residues. The ends were cut back, 4 bases at V and 2 bases at J, with 15 bases in the middle.

This chain connects TRBV7-9 to TRBJ1-6; D perhaps matches TRBD1 (6 bases). Trimming pared 2 bases from V and 8 bases from J, leaving 16 bases between. The germline V gene has CDR1 SEHNR and CDR2 FQNEAQ (reference sequence). The length of the CDR3 is 16 residues. Here the CDR3 reads CASSLSGGGAHSPLHF. CDR3 DNA: TGTGCCAGCAGCTTAAGTGGTGGGGGGGCACATTCACCCCTCCACTTT. Using reference TRBV7-9 and TRBJ1-6 for the parts outside the CDR3, the full variable domain is DTGVSQNPRHKITKRGQNVTFRCDPISEHNRLYWYRQTLGQGPEFLTYFQNEAQLEKSRLLSDRFSAERPKGSFSTLEIQRTEQGDSAMYLCASSLSGGGAHSPLHFGNGTRLTVT.

V and J are TRBV6-2 or TRBV6-3 and TRBJ2-7; no clear D gene. The length of the CDR3 is 14 residues. Germline-derived CDR1 and CDR2 are MNHEY and SVGEGT. V lost 0 bases and J lost 6, with 12 bases in between. The DNA for the CDR3 is TGTGCCAGCAGTTACTCGATGTCGTGGGCCGAGCAGTACTTC. This gives the protein CASSYSMSWAEQYF.